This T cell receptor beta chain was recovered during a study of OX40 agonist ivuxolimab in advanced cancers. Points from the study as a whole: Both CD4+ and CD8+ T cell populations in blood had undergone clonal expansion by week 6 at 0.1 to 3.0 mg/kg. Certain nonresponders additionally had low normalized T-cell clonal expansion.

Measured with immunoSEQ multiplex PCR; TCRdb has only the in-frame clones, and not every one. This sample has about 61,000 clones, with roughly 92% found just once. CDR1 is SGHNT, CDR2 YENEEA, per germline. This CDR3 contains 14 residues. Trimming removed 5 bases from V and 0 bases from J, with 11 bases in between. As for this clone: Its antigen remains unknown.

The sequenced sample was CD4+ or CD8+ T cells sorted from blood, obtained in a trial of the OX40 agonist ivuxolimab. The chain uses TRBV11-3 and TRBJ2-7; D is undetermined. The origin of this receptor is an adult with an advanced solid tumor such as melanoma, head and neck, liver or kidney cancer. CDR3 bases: TGTGCCAGCAGCCTTACTTTCCCCTCCTACGAGCAGTACTTC. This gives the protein CASSLTFPSYEQYF.